One sample yielded the 21 T cell receptor beta chains listed below, sequenced in a study of radiation and T cells in renal cell carcinoma. This sample's treatment: 15 Gy SBRT to primary tumor, nephrectomy 4 weeks later. The table came from immunoSEQ multiplex PCR; TCRdb's copy has only in-frame clones and leaves some out. This table has 9,400 or so clones, approximately 54% appearing once. The sequencing here drew on tumor tissue, taken from a patient whose treatment included radiotherapy and nephrectomy. These receptors all stem from a man between 60 and 75 years old with renal cell carcinoma.

This chain connects TRBV9 to TRBJ2-7; D not resolved. Germline CDR1 and CDR2: SGDLS and YYNGEE. The CDR3 consists of 12 residues. V was trimmed by 3 bases and J by 5 bases, leaving 9 bases between them. The chain's CDR3 is CASSGDGDEQYF. Here the CDR3 DNA reads TGTGCCAGCAGCGGAGACGGCGACGAGCAGTACTTC.

Only a few counts were recorded for this clone. The rearrangement uses TRBV7-9 and TRBJ1-2; 7 bases align to TRBD1. The V segment lost 5 bases and the J segment 2 bases; nucleotides outside the gene matches: 11. Germline loops: CDR1 SEHNR, CDR2 FQNEAQ (reference sequence). The CDR3 loop spans 16 amino acids. CDR3 loop: CASSPTRAGGNYGYTF. In nucleotides, the CDR3 is TGTGCCAGCAGCCCTACGAGGGCAGGGGGAAACTATGGCTACACCTTC.

The chain links TRBV5-4 to TRBJ2-7, with TRBD2 matching over 16 bases. Germline-derived CDR1 and CDR2 are SGHNT and YYREEE (reference sequence). V was pared by 4 bases and J by 6 bases, with 4 bases of the junction left unmatched. The CDR3 extends over 15 amino acids. The CDR3 loop reads CASSPGLAGGVEQYF. The CDR3 nucleotides read TGTGCCAGCAGCCCGGGACTAGCGGGAGGGGTCGAGCAGTACTTC.

The count of this clone is one. The chain couples TRBV7-9 to TRBJ2-7, with D perhaps TRBD1 or TRBD2 (5 bases each). This CDR3 comprises 13 residues. Trimming left V 1 base short and J 6 bases short, with 10 bases between. Germline CDR1 is SEHNR and CDR2 is FQNEAQ (reference sequence). CDR3 nucleotides: TGTGCCAGCAGCTTAGTTGAGGGGAGCGAGCAGTACTTC. Translating it yields CASSLVEGSEQYF.

This clone was observed a few times. The rearrangement uses TRBV7-2 and TRBJ1-6; D is possibly TRBD1 (5 bases). The CDR3 runs 16 residues. The germline CDR1 and CDR2 sequences are SGHTA and FQGNSA. V was cut by 4 bases and J by 9 bases, with 19 bases left in between. CDR3: CASSSITGTVFSPLHF. CDR3 in DNA: TGTGCCAGCAGCTCCATTACCGGGACGGTCTTTTCACCCCTCCACTTT.

The chain combines TRBV9 with TRBJ1-2; D is unresolved. The CDR3 loop spans 13 amino acids. Germline V gene sequence: CDR1 SGDLS, CDR2 YYNGEE. Trimming left V 0 bases short and J 4 bases short, with 7 bases between. The CDR3 loop is CASSVGPTYGYTF. The CDR3 DNA is TGTGCCAGCAGCGTAGGACCGACCTATGGCTACACCTTC.

The V and J genes are TRBV11-1 and TRBJ1-2; D is unresolved. The CDR3 contains 10 residues. In germline, CDR1 is SGHAT, CDR2 FQDESV (reference sequence). The germline V and J ends were trimmed by 4 bases and 8 bases, with 5 bases remaining between them. CDR3 DNA: TGTGCCAGCAGCTCACCCGGCTACACCTTC. Protein sequence: CASSSPGYTF. Filled out from reference TRBV11-1 and TRBJ1-2, the complete variable domain reads EAEVAQSPRYKITEKSQAVAFWCDPISGHATLYWYRQILGQGPELLVQFQDESVVDDSQLPKDRFSAERLKGVDSTLKIQPAELGDSAMYLCASSSPGYTFGSGTRLTVV.

The rearrangement uses TRBV10-1 and TRBJ1-2; 9 nucleotides match TRBD1. Unmatched junction bases numbered 10, after V lost 8 bases and J lost 6 bases. CDR1 and CDR2 (germline): WNHNN, SYGVQD (reference sequence). The CDR3 runs 14 residues. CDR3 coding DNA: TGCGCCAGCCTCACCGGGACAGGGAGGAATGGCTACACCTTC. Translating it yields CASLTGTGRNGYTF.

The chain recombines TRBV18 with TRBJ2-7, with a tentative D call TRBD1 (6 bases). Per germline, CDR1 KGHSH and CDR2 LQKENI. This CDR3 comprises 13 residues. V was shortened by 2 bases and J by 2 bases, with 7 bases between the two germline ends. CDR3 sequence: CASSPGQPYEQYF. In DNA, the CDR3 is TGTGCCAGCTCACCAGGACAGCCCTACGAGCAGTACTTC.

The CDR3 DNA reads as TGTGCCAGCAGTTTAACGGGCAGTAACTCTGGAAACACCATATATTTT. Its translation: CASSLTGSNSGNTIYF. V is TRBV28 and J is TRBJ1-3, with unresolved D. The CDR3 has 16 residues. The V end was cut by 2 bases, the J end by 0 bases, with 11 bases between. Germline lookup yields CDR1 MDHEN and CDR2 SYDVKM.

This chain links TRBV5-8 with TRBJ2-5; D is unclear. Judging by the DNA end, TRBJ2-7 fits better; the J call may be wrong. The CDR3 runs 14 residues. Per the germline V gene, CDR1 is SGHTS and CDR2 is YDEGEE. The CDR3 here is CASSLIGKSGEQYF. For the CDR3, the DNA is TGTGCCAGCAGCTTGATAGGGAAAAGTGGCGAGCAGTACTTC.

This clone was counted once. The rearrangement joins TRBV4-1 to TRBJ1-2; 7 positions match TRBD1. With 1 base clipped from V and 4 bases from J, the junction kept 6 bases outside the gene matches. From germline, CDR1 is MGHRA and CDR2 YSYEKL. The CDR3 is 15 residues long. The CDR3 DNA is TGCGCCAGCAGCCAAGTTCAGGACAGGACCTATGGCTACACCTTC. This encodes CASSQVQDRTYGYTF.

This sequence joins TRBV11-3 and TRBJ1-1; TRBD1 agrees at 10 bases. This CDR3 is built from 14 residues. Trimming removed 1 base from V and 10 bases from J; junction bases left unmatched: 6. CDR1 SGHNT and CDR2 YENEEA come from the germline V gene. CDR3 DNA sequence: TGTGCCAGCAGCTTAGGAGGGACAGGGGACTCAGCTTTCTTT. Translation: CASSLGGTGDSAFF.

This clone was found a few times. The V gene is TRBV27, the J gene TRBJ2-7; 9 bases map to TRBD2. The CDR3 sequence is 19 residues long. V dropped 5 bases and J dropped 0; count of bases not matched to a gene: 17. The V gene's germline CDR1 is MNHEY and CDR2 SMNVEV (reference sequence). CDR3 region: CASSLPLAGRHGSSYEQYF. The CDR3 coding sequence is TGTGCCAGCAGTCTACCACTAGCGGGCCGGCACGGCAGCTCCTACGAGCAGTACTTC.

The V gene is TRBV28, the J gene TRBJ2-6; a possible D gene is TRBD1 (5 bases). The ends were cut back, 2 bases at V and 2 bases at J, with 7 bases in the middle. Germline lookup yields CDR1 MDHEN and CDR2 SYDVKM. The CDR3 is made up of 15 amino acids. The DNA of the CDR3 is TGTGCCAGCAGTTTAAGGACACCTGGGGCCAACGTCCTGACTTTC. Residues: CASSLRTPGANVLTF. Full variable domain (rest looked up from reference TRBV28 and TRBJ2-6): DVKVTQSSRYLVKRTGEKVFLECVQDMDHENMFWYRQDPGLGLRLIYFSYDVKMKEKGDIPEGYSVSREKKERFSLILESASTNQTSMYLCASSLRTPGANVLTFGAGSRLTVL.

The chain combines TRBV11-3 with TRBJ1-1; the D gene is possibly TRBD1 (6 bases). Germline assignment: CDR1 SGHNT and CDR2 YENEEA. This CDR3 has 13 residues. Trimming pared 5 bases from V and 1 base from J, leaving 8 bases between. For the CDR3, the DNA is TGTGCCAGCAGCCCGGGACAGAACACTGAAGCTTTCTTT. Amino acids: CASSPGQNTEAFF.

The chain combines TRBV5-1 with TRBJ2-4; TRBD2 might be the D (6 bases). Trimming stripped 1 base from V and 1 base from J, with 6 bases between. CDR1 is SGHRS and CDR2 is YFSETQ in the germline V gene. This CDR3 comprises 14 residues. The CDR3 nucleotides are TGCGCCAGCAGCTTGACTAGCGCCAAAAACATTCAGTACTTC. Amino acids: CASSLTSAKNIQYF.

This clone is classed as medium-sized. The chain uses TRBV25-1 and TRBJ1-1; the D is unclear. Germline CDR1 and CDR2: MGHDK and SYGVNS. The V end lost 6 bases, the J end lost 0 bases, and 5 bases lay between the germline ends. This CDR3 is built from 12 residues. CDR3 protein: CASRGMNTEAFF. CDR3 bases: TGTGCCAGCAGGGGGATGAACACTGAAGCTTTCTTT. Filled out from reference TRBV25-1 and TRBJ1-1, the complete variable domain reads EADIYQTPRYLVIGTGKKITLECSQTMGHDKMYWYQQDPGMELHLIHYSYGVNSTEKGDLSSESTVSRIRTEHFPLTLESARPSHTSQYLCASRGMNTEAFFGQGTRLTVV.

This chain connects TRBV28 to TRBJ1-6; tentative D call: TRBD1 (5 bases). Trimming removed 7 bases at V and 5 bases at J, with 15 bases between. Per germline, CDR1 MDHEN and CDR2 SYDVKM. The CDR3 is 15 amino acids. This CDR3 is CASTLRERNNSPLHF. The CDR3 DNA is TGTGCCAGCACCCTCAGGGAGAGGAATAATTCACCCCTCCACTTT.

Concerning this clone: A far larger clone is a single base away, which makes a read error likely. Other DNA sequences in this sample translate to the same CDR3. V and J are TRBV4-1 and TRBJ1-4; perhaps TRBD1 as D (5 bases). This CDR3 is built from 14 residues. V lost 0 bases and J lost 5, with 7 bases in between. Looked up from germline, CDR1 is MGHRA and CDR2 is YSYEKL. The CDR3 nucleotides read TGCGCCAGCAGCCAAGACAGGGTAAATGAAAAACTGTTTTTT. This gives the protein CASSQDRVNEKLFF.

This chain connects TRBV28 to TRBJ1-3; no definite D call. Trimming cost V 8 bases and J 2 bases, with 13 bases left between them. CDR3 length: 14 residues. The germline gives CDR1 MDHEN, CDR2 SYDVKM. The CDR3 sequence is CASRAPGTGNTIYF. CDR3 sequence (DNA): TGTGCCAGCCGAGCCCCAGGTACTGGAAACACCATATATTTT.